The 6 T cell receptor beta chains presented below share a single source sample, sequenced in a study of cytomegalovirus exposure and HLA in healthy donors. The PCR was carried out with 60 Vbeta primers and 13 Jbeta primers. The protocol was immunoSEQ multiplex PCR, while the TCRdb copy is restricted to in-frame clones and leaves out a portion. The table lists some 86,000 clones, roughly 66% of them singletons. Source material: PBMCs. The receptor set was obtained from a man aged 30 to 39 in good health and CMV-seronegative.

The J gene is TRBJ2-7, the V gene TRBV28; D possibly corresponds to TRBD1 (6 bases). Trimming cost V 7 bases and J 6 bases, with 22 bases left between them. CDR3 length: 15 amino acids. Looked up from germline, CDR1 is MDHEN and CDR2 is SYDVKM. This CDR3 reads CASTKLSGQACEQYF. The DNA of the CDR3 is TGTGCCAGCACCAAATTATCGGGACAAGCTTGCGAGCAGTACTTC.

The CDR3 sequence: CASSLAGGAYEQYF. For the CDR3, the DNA is TGCGCCAGCAGCCTAGCGGGAGGAGCCTACGAGCAGTACTTC. The chain carries TRBV4-1 and TRBJ2-7; 10 nucleotides align to TRBD2. This CDR3 contains 14 residues. V gave up 4 bases and J gave up 2 bases; unmatched junction bases: 2. The germline V gene has CDR1 MGHRA and CDR2 YSYEKL.

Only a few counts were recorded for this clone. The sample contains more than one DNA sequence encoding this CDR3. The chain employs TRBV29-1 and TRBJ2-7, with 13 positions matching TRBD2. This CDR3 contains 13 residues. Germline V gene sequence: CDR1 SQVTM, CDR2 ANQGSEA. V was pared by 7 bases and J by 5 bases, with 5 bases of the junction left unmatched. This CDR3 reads CSGGLAGANEQYF. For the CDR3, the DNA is TGCAGCGGTGGACTAGCGGGAGCGAACGAGCAGTACTTC.

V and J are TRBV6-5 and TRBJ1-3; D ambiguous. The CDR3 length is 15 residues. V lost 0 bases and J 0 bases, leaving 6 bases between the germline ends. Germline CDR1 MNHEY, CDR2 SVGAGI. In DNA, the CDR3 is TGTGCCAGCAGTTACTCTGGGCGCTCTGGAAACACCATATATTTT. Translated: CASSYSGRSGNTIYF.

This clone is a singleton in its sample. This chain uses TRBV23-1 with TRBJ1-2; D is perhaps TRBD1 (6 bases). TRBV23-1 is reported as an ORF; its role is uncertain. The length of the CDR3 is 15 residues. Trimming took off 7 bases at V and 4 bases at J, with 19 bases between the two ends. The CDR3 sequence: CASTPPTGRFYGYTF. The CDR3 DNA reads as TGCGCCAGCACTCCACCCACAGGGCGCTTCTATGGCTACACCTTC.

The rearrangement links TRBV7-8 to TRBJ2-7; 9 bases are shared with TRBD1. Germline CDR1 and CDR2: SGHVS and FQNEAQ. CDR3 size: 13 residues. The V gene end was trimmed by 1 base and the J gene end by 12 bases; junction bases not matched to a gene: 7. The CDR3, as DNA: TGTGCCAGCAGCTTAGAGGGGGACAGGGCCGTGTACTTC. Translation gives CASSLEGDRAVYF.